This TCR beta chain came from a study of T cell clonality in common variable immunodeficiency. In the case of this clone: The antigen remains unidentified. The read ends 3 residues before the CDR3 terminus; that terminus is restored from the germline J gene.

CVID subjects were neither ill nor on immunomodulatory or immunosuppressive medication at sampling. V was shortened by 7 bases and J by 7 bases, with 16 bases between the two germline ends. CDR1 and CDR2 from the germline V gene are LNHDA and SQIVND (reference sequence). The length of the CDR3 is 14 residues. Whole-study findings and limits: Compared with controls, CVID subjects had fewer shared TCRbeta clones. Common variable immunodeficiency TCR beta sequences reportedly had fewer deletions and N-nucleotide insertions.

Control and CVID samples contributed equal amounts of genomic DNA. Data came from immunoSEQ multiplex PCR; TCRdb stores just in-frame clones and leaves some out. The repertoire shows 30,000 to 40,000 clones, none seen only once; the top ten take roughly 6.7%. The chain has TRBV19 and TRBJ1-4, with D possibly matching TRBD1 (6 bases). The clonotype comes from a human donor with common variable immunodeficiency. Sequencing was done on a sample of peripheral blood mononuclear cells. CDR3 DNA (partial): TGTGCCAGTACCCGCCGGACAGAGAGTGAAAAA. Amino acids: CASTRRTESEK. The entire CDR3 reads CASTRRTESEKLFF.